This paragraph reports one T cell receptor beta chain. What this receptor recognizes is not known. Base qualities were left out, and no much larger clone turns up one base away. The data belong to a study of blood T cell repertoires in COVID-19 (dated by TCRdb to 2020 to 2022). Broadly, across the study: Collaborator samples came from the United States, Italy and Spain and covered acute and convalescent phases of COVID-19. Where HLA class I and class II types were available, the types were taken from metadata supplied by the sample provider, not from assay-based typing. The prospective study material was composed of cDNA or gDNA derived from T cells, B-cell-depleted T cells, or PBMCs. Samples were obtained from the ongoing ImmuneRACE study (first 160 participants) and from about 1,300 subjects provided by 6 global collaborators. The sample metadata nearly always contained a de-identified subject ID, COVID-19 status, age in years and sex. Subjects who had been exposed to COVID-19, were actively infected with it, or had recovered from it provided the deeply sampled blood TCRbeta repertoires that made up the dataset. The repertoires were made available in a free public database intended to serve as a resource for research on the immune response to SARS-CoV-2.

Points the paper makes about the study in general: The amount of clinical and demographic metadata varied by source and participant and was provided uncurated.

The immunoSEQ Assay, a bias-controlled multiplex PCR, was used to amplify TCRbeta CDR3 regions from genomic DNA. Per the source publication's procedure: The number of nucleated cells in each sample was estimated by amplification of reference gene primers within the assay. To quantify the absolute abundance of each unique TCRbeta CDR3 rearrangement, sequence reads were collapsed and filtered. For each sample, productive Simpson clonality was calculated as the square root of Simpson's diversity index over productive rearrangements. TCRdb mirrors the immuneACCESS table, restricted to in-frame sequences. Some clones are absent from its copies; in checked studies, under half trace to an unresolved V gene, and the reason for the others is unknown. From that table come the V and J calls and clone size; the DNA was used to work out D and trimming. Present in this sample are hundreds of thousands of clones, 88% of which were seen just once. In total, the top ten clones hold around 1.5% of the sample.

Participants in the prospective study were enrolled through a virtual design, were aged about 18 to 90 years, and lived in roughly 26 United States geographic areas. To assign participants to cohorts, the prospective study relied on clinical history that participants themselves reported in a screening survey and a study questionnaire. Exposed participants had been in contact with someone with a PCR-confirmed or clinician-diagnosed COVID-19 case within 2 weeks of study entry. Each participant in the prospective study had whole blood, serum and a nasopharyngeal or oropharyngeal swab collected by mobile phlebotomists. Prospective study participants could optionally give additional blood draws and questionnaires over a roughly two-month period. Prospective study blood samples were shipped either frozen or at room temperature before DNA extraction. The CDR3 runs 15 residues from the cysteine to the phenylalanine. The entry retains the CDR3 DNA only, 45 bases that are in frame from base 1. Looking up the germline V gene yields CDR1 SGHNT and CDR2 YENEEA. After removal of 1 base from V and 7 bases from J, the junction retains 5 bases not matched to a gene.

Sequencing was performed on PBMCs or T cells enriched from blood (not recorded which). The receptor was isolated from a woman aged 18-35 years who had been exposed to COVID-19. The chain is assembled from TRBV11-3 and TRBJ2-1, and 9 bases in between align with TRBD1. The nucleotide sequence reads TGTGCCAGCAGCTTAGGGGGGACAGGGAAAAATGAGCAGTTCTTC. It encodes CASSLGGTGKNEQFF. Full variable domain (CDR3 extended with the reference TRBV11-3 and TRBJ2-1 proteins): EAGVVQSPRYKIIEKKQPVAFWCNPISGHNTLYWYLQNLGQGPELLIRYENEEAVDDSQLPKDRFSAERLKGVDSTLKIQPAELGDSAVYLCASSLGGTGKNEQFFGPGTRLTVL.